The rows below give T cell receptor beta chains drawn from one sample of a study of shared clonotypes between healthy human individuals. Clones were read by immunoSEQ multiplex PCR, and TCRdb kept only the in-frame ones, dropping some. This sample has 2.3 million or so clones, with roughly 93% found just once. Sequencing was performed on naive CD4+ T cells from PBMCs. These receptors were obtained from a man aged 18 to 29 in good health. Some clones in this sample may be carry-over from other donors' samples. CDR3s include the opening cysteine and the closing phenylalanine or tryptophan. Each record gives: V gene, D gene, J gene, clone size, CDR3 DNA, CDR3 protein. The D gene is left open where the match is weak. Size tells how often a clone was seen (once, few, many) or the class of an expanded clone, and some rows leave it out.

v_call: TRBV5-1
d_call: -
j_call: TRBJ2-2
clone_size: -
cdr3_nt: TGCGCCAGCAGCAAGGACCCCGGTACCGGGGAGCTGTTTTTT
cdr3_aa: CASSKDPGTGELFF

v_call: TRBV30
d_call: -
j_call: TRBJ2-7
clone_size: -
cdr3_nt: TGTGCCTCTAAGAGGGACGAGCAGTACTTC
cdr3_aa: CASKRDEQYF

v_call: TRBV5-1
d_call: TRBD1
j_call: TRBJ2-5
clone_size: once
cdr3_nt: TGCGCCAGCACCCCGGGACAGGGGAGGGAGACCCAGTACTTC
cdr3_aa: CASTPGQGRETQYF

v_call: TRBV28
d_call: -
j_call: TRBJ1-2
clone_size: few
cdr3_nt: TGTGCCAGCATGGGAACGCACGGGAACTATGGCTACACCTTC
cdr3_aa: CASMGTHGNYGYTF

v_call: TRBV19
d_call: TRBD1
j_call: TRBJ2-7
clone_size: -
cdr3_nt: TGTGCCAGTAGTGCCAGGGGGTTTGAAGTTAACGAGCAGTACTTC
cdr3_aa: CASSARGFEVNEQYF

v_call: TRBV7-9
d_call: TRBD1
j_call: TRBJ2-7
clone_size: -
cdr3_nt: TGTGCCAGCAGCCGGACAGGGAATGAGCAGTACTTC
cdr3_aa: CASSRTGNEQYF

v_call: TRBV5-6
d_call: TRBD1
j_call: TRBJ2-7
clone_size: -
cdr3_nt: TGTGCCAGCAGCTTGTTGGGACAGGAACCAGGGGCCGAGCAGTACTTC
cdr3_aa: CASSLLGQEPGAEQYF

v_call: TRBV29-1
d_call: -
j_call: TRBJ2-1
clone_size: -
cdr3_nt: TGCAGCGAAACTACGTCGGATGAGCAGTTCTTC
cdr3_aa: CSETTSDEQFF

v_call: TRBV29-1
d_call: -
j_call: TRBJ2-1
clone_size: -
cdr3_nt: TGCACCACGGGAGAACGCTACAATGAGCAGTTCTTC
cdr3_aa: CTTGERYNEQFF

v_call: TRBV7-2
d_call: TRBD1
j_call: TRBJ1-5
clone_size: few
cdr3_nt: TGTGCCAGCAGCGAACAGGGGGCGGATCAGCCCCAGCATTTT
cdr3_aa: CASSEQGADQPQHF

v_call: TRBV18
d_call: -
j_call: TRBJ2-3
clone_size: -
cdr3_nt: TGTGCCAGCTCACCAAATTCGCCAACCCTCACAGATACGCAGTATTTT
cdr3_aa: CASSPNSPTLTDTQYF

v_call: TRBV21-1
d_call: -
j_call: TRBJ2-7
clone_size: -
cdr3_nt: TGTGCCAGCAGCAAAGGACCTTACGAGCAGTACTTC
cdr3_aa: CASSKGPYEQYF

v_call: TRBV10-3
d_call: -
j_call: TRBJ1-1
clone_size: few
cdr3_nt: TGTGCCATCAGTGAGGTGCCAGATACTGAAGCTTTCTTT
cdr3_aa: CAISEVPDTEAFF

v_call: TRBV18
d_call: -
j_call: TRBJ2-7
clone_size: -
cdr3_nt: TGTGCCAGCTCACAGGGTCGGGGCGAGCAGTACTTC
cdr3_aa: CASSQGRGEQYF